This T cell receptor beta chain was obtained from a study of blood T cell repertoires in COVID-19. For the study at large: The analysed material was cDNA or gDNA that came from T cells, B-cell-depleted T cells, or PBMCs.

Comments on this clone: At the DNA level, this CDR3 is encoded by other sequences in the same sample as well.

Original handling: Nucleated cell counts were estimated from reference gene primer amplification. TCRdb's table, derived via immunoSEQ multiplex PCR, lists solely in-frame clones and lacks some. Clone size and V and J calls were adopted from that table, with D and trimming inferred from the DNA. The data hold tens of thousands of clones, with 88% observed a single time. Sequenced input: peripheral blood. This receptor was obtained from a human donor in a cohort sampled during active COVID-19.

The CDR3 is CASSRTGVYGYTF. The CDR3 DNA sequence: TGTGCCAGCAGCCGTACAGGGGTTTATGGCTACACCTTC. The chain recombines TRBV11-2 with TRBJ1-2; TRBD1 matches at 7 bases. There are 13 residues in the CDR3. After removal of 5 bases from V and 5 bases from J, the junction contained 5 bases not matched to a gene. In germline, CDR1 is SGHAT, CDR2 FQNNGV.